These T cell receptor beta chains were read from a single sample in a study of T cell responses to AZD1222 COVID-19 vaccine. Assay used: immunoSEQ multiplex PCR; TCRdb lists only in-frame clones, some missing. The profile shows roughly 100,000 clones, less than 85% of them singletons. The sample in question was peripheral blood, obtained 28 days after the second AZD1222 dose. These receptors were collected from an adult who received the AZD1222 COVID-19 vaccine. Both conserved end residues are part of each CDR3. A D gene is named only where the DNA matches it firmly. For some rows the clone size is stated as once, few or many, or as a class when expanded; others skip it.

V,length,J,size,D,DNA,CDR3
TRBV27,13,TRBJ1-2,NA,NA,TGTGCCAGCAGTTTATCAAGGGTGACTCGCTACACCTTC,CASSLSRVTRYTF
TRBV4-1,16,TRBJ1-2,NA,NA,TGCGCCAGCAGCCAAGGGTGGGACATTGCTAACTATGGCTACACCTTC,CASSQGWDIANYGYTF
TRBV6-1,16,TRBJ2-2,NA,NA,TGTGCCAGCAGTGAGTCTAGTGCTCGGGGCACCGGGGAGCTGTTTTTT,CASSESSARGTGELFF
TRBV5-4,15,TRBJ2-2,NA,TRBD2,TGTGCCAGCAGCCCAGCGGGGCTGCGGACCGGGGAGCTGTTTTTT,CASSPAGLRTGELFF
TRBV27,18,TRBJ1-4,once,TRBD1,TGTGCCAGCACCCCAGTAGGGACAGGGGGCTTTATGGGTGAAAAACTGTTTTTT,CASTPVGTGGFMGEKLFF
TRBV5-1,14,TRBJ2-2,NA,NA,TGCGCCAGCAGCCGGCGGGGTCCGAGCGGGGAGCTGTTTTTT,CASSRRGPSGELFF
TRBV10-3,12,TRBJ2-1,once,NA,TGTGCCACCGGGGGAGCCTACAATGAGCAGTTCTTC,CATGGAYNEQFF
TRBV6-6,12,TRBJ1-4,NA,NA,TGTGCCAGCGGGGGGAATGTTGAAAAACTGTTTTTT,CASGGNVEKLFF
TRBV19,17,TRBJ1-5,NA,NA,TGTGCCAGTAGTAATCCCTGGAGGGTTGGGATAAATCAGCCCCAGCATTTT,CASSNPWRVGINQPQHF
TRBV7-6,15,TRBJ2-1,NA,NA,TGTGCCAGCAGCTTCCGGGACTTGTCCTACAATGAGCAGTTCTTC,CASSFRDLSYNEQFF
TRBV5-6,12,TRBJ2-1,once,TRBD2,TGTGCCAGCAGCTCGCGGGGACTAGAGCAGTTCTTC,CASSSRGLEQFF
TRBV28,15,TRBJ2-7,NA,TRBD1,TGTGCCAGCAGGTCCGGGACAGGGGTTCCCTACGAGCAGTACTTC,CASRSGTGVPYEQYF
TRBV19,15,TRBJ2-7,once,TRBD2,TGTGCCAGTAGTTCCGGACTAGCGGGAGGGGACGAGCAGTACTTC,CASSSGLAGGDEQYF
TRBV3-1/TRBV3-2,17,TRBJ2-1,NA,NA,TGTGCCAGCAGCCCTCCTCGAGGAGCGGGTTCCTACAATGAGCAGTTCTTC,CASSPPRGAGSYNEQFF
TRBV24-1,15,TRBJ2-2,NA,NA,TGTGCCACCAGTGATGCCGGGCGGGACACCGGGGAGCTGTTTTTT,CATSDAGRDTGELFF
TRBV14,16,TRBJ2-5,many,TRBD2,TGTGCCAGCAGCCCGATGACTAGCTCCCGAGGGGAGACCCAGTACTTC,CASSPMTSSRGETQYF
TRBV11-2,16,TRBJ2-7,NA,TRBD2,TGTGCCAGCAGCTTAAGAGGGAGGGATGGCGTCTACGAGCAGTACTTC,CASSLRGRDGVYEQYF